These T cell receptor beta chains were read from a single sample in a study of regulatory T cells in long-lasting Graves disease. TCRdb re-called the multiplex PCR reads with MiXCR, one entry per CDR3 protein. The sample has around 400,000 distinct CDR3 sequences, 15% seen once. Sequenced material: peripheral blood mononuclear cells (PBMCs), taken at new diagnosis, from a patient treated with antithyroid drugs. These receptor sequences come from a female donor with Graves disease. CDR3s include the opening cysteine and the closing phenylalanine or tryptophan. D genes are given only for firm matches. Part of the rows lack a size; the others show once, few, many or a class for expanded clones.

V: TRBV7-2; D: NA; J: TRBJ2-7; size: few; CDR3: CASSLRPGRGDYEQYF; DNA: TGTGCCAGCAGCCTACGACCGGGACGTGGAGACTACGAGCAGTACTTC
V: TRBV5-1; D: TRBD1; J: TRBJ1-3; size: many; CDR3: CASRRGLSGGAGNTIYF; DNA: TGCGCCAGCAGGAGAGGCTTGTCAGGGGGAGCTGGAAACACCATATATTTT
V: TRBV20-1; D: NA; J: TRBJ2-2; size: many; CDR3: CSARVRGLTGELFF; DNA: TGCAGTGCTAGAGTAAGGGGCTTAACCGGGGAGCTGTTTTTT
V: TRBV2; D: NA; J: TRBJ1-1; size: many; CDR3: CASSEQGNTEAFF; DNA: TGTGCCAGCAGTGAGCAGGGGAACACTGAAGCTTTCTTT
V: TRBV19; D: TRBD2; J: TRBJ2-2; size: NA; CDR3: CASTTAKITSGSGTGELFF; DNA: TGTGCCAGTACCACCGCCAAAATAACTAGCGGGAGTGGTACCGGGGAGCTGTTTTTT
V: TRBV2; D: TRBD2; J: TRBJ2-2; size: NA; CDR3: CAGTAGGVNTGELFF; DNA: TGTGCCGGTACCGCGGGAGGGGTCAACACCGGGGAGCTGTTTTTT
V: TRBV3-1; D: NA; J: TRBJ1-1; size: few; CDR3: CASSQVSGAGAEAFF; DNA: TGTGCCAGCAGCCAGGTGAGTGGGGCTGGCGCTGAAGCTTTCTTT
V: TRBV28; D: NA; J: TRBJ2-7; size: NA; CDR3: CASSFPGQGLSYEQYF; DNA: TGTGCCAGCAGTTTCCCCGGACAGGGACTAAGCTACGAGCAGTACTTC
V: TRBV29-1; D: NA; J: TRBJ1-2; size: few; CDR3: CSAYPGLASGGYTF; DNA: TGCAGCGCCTATCCGGGACTTGCTTCGGGTGGCTACACCTTC
V: TRBV12-3/TRBV12-4; D: NA; J: TRBJ1-2; size: many; CDR3: CASSRQGYGYTF; DNA: TGTGCCAGCAGTCGCCAGGGATATGGCTACACCTTC
V: TRBV7-9; D: NA; J: TRBJ2-3; size: few; CDR3: CASSPQRADTQYF; DNA: TGTGCCAGCAGCCCCCAAAGAGCAGATACGCAGTATTTT
V: TRBV7-9; D: NA; J: TRBJ2-2; size: many; CDR3: CASSLVAAGYTGELFF; DNA: TGTGCCAGCAGCTTAGTTGCGGCAGGGTACACCGGGGAGCTGTTTTTT
V: TRBV18; D: NA; J: TRBJ2-1; size: NA; CDR3: CASSPPSGFRNEQFF; DNA: TGTGCCAGCTCACCACCGTCAGGGTTCCGCAATGAGCAGTTCTTC
V: TRBV3-1; D: NA; J: TRBJ1-4; size: few; CDR3: CASSPRDPQQNEKLFF; DNA: TGTGCCAGCAGCCCTCGGGACCCCCAGCAGAATGAAAAACTGTTTTTT
V: TRBV29-1; D: NA; J: TRBJ2-3; size: many; CDR3: CSVSEGSPDTQYF; DNA: TGCAGCGTTTCCGAGGGTTCGCCCGATACGCAGTATTTT
V: TRBV7-2; D: TRBD1; J: TRBJ2-5; size: once; CDR3: CASSLGTGGGKTQYF; DNA: TGTGCCAGCAGCTTAGGAACAGGGGGCGGAAAGACCCAGTACTTC
V: TRBV30; D: TRBD2; J: TRBJ2-5; size: NA; CDR3: CAWSVFSGREETQYF; DNA: TGTGCCTGGAGTGTATTTAGCGGGAGGGAAGAGACCCAGTACTTC
V: TRBV10-3; D: NA; J: TRBJ2-5; size: many; CDR3: CAISASSDQETQYF; DNA: TGTGCCATCAGCGCATCTAGCGACCAAGAGACCCAGTACTTC
V: TRBV27; D: TRBD2; J: TRBJ2-5; size: many; CDR3: CARSLWLAGGPSPPTQYF; DNA: TGTGCCAGATCCCTCTGGCTAGCGGGAGGCCCAAGTCCCCCGACCCAGTACTTC
V: TRBV6-2/TRBV6-3; D: TRBD1; J: TRBJ1-6; size: many; CDR3: CASSVNLGQGRSPLHF; DNA: TGTGCCAGCAGCGTAAACCTGGGACAGGGGAGATCACCCCTCCACTTT
V: TRBV12-3/TRBV12-4; D: TRBD1; J: TRBJ1-2; size: many; CDR3: CASSLQQGYGYTF; DNA: TGTGCCAGCAGTTTACAACAGGGGTATGGCTACACCTTC
V: TRBV6-2/TRBV6-3; D: TRBD2; J: TRBJ2-6; size: NA; CDR3: CASRRGRGSGANVLTF; DNA: TGTGCCAGCAGGCGTGGGAGGGGCTCTGGGGCCAACGTCCTGACTTTC
V: TRBV12-3/TRBV12-4; D: TRBD1; J: TRBJ1-5; size: NA; CDR3: CASSSNRDRVFGGGPQHF; DNA: TGTGCCAGCAGTTCCAACCGGGACAGGGTTTTTGGCGGTGGTCCCCAGCATTTT
V: TRBV29-1; D: TRBD2; J: TRBJ2-1; size: NA; CDR3: CSVDAGVDEQFF; DNA: TGCAGCGTTGATGCGGGGGTGGACGAGCAGTTCTTC
V: TRBV3-1; D: TRBD1; J: TRBJ2-5; size: many; CDR3: CASSQGTGGGETQYF; DNA: TGTGCCAGCAGCCAAGGGACAGGGGGGGGGGAGACCCAGTACTTC
V: TRBV7-2; D: NA; J: TRBJ2-1; size: NA; CDR3: CASSLDGRDSRGFEQFF; DNA: TGTGCCAGCAGCTTAGACGGTCGGGACTCCCGGGGATTCGAGCAGTTCTTC
V: TRBV4-1; D: TRBD1; J: TRBJ1-1; size: NA; CDR3: CASSQDPGGPEAFF; DNA: TGCGCCAGCAGCCAAGATCCAGGGGGACCTGAAGCTTTCTTT
V: TRBV3-1; D: TRBD1; J: TRBJ1-2; size: NA; CDR3: CASSQESSRDRGYYGYAF; DNA: TGTGCCAGCAGCCAAGAGTCGTCCCGGGACAGGGGTTACTATGGCTACGCCTTC
V: TRBV5-1; D: TRBD2; J: TRBJ2-5; size: NA; CDR3: CASSLRTSGRANQYF; DNA: TGCGCCAGCAGCTTACGGACTAGCGGGAGGGCTAACCAGTACTTC
V: TRBV11-1; D: NA; J: TRBJ1-2; size: few; CDR3: CASSFCSGGFYGYTF; DNA: TGTGCCAGCAGCTTTTGTTCGGGTGGATTCTATGGCTACACCTTC
V: TRBV4-1; D: TRBD1; J: TRBJ1-2; size: NA; CDR3: CASGQGLRTGTNYGYTF; DNA: TGCGCCAGCGGCCAAGGGCTCCGGACAGGGACCAACTATGGCTACACCTTC
V: TRBV6-2/TRBV6-3; D: NA; J: TRBJ1-1; size: many; CDR3: CAGSFGTEAFF; DNA: TGTGCCGGCTCTTTCGGCACTGAAGCTTTCTTT
V: TRBV7-3; D: NA; J: TRBJ2-7; size: NA; CDR3: CASSITGEGSYEQYF; DNA: TGTGCCAGCAGCATCACCGGAGAGGGGTCCTACGAGCAGTACTTC
V: TRBV7-9; D: TRBD1; J: TRBJ1-4; size: many; CDR3: CASSLGWDRGEKLFF; DNA: TGTGCCAGCAGCTTAGGCTGGGACAGGGGTGAAAAACTGTTTTTT
V: TRBV28; D: NA; J: TRBJ2-7; size: many; CDR3: CASNRQSYEQYF; DNA: TGTGCCAGCAACCGACAGTCCTACGAGCAGTACTTC
V: TRBV29-1; D: NA; J: TRBJ2-2; size: NA; CDR3: CSVTDREDTGELFF; DNA: TGCAGCGTGACTGACAGGGAGGACACCGGGGAGCTGTTTTTT
V: TRBV14; D: NA; J: TRBJ2-7; size: few; CDR3: CASSQKGWSVEQYF; DNA: TGTGCCAGCAGCCAAAAAGGGTGGTCGGTCGAGCAGTACTTC
V: TRBV6-2/TRBV6-3; D: NA; J: TRBJ1-1; size: many; CDR3: CASGHYGRSEAFF; DNA: TGTGCCAGCGGACATTATGGACGGTCTGAAGCTTTCTTT
V: TRBV28; D: NA; J: TRBJ2-3; size: many; CDR3: CASRPRDTWRTDTQYF; DNA: TGTGCCAGCAGACCACGGGACACATGGCGCACAGATACGCAGTATTTT
V: TRBV20-1; D: NA; J: TRBJ2-1; size: many; CDR3: CSAPWGGSYNEQFF; DNA: TGCAGTGCCCCCTGGGGAGGCTCCTACAATGAGCAGTTCTTC
V: TRBV9; D: TRBD1; J: TRBJ1-2; size: NA; CDR3: CASSVEATGPGGYTF; DNA: TGTGCCAGCAGCGTAGAAGCGACAGGGCCGGGTGGCTACACCTTC
V: TRBV3-1; D: TRBD2; J: TRBJ2-7; size: few; CDR3: CAAGTSGYEQYF; DNA: TGTGCCGCAGGGACTAGCGGGTACGAGCAGTACTTC
V: TRBV30; D: NA; J: TRBJ2-3; size: NA; CDR3: CAWKSRGPDTQYF; DNA: TGTGCCTGGAAGAGCAGGGGCCCAGATACGCAGTATTTT
V: TRBV4-3; D: NA; J: TRBJ1-2; size: NA; CDR3: CASSQDPLGGRDGYTF; DNA: TGCGCCAGCAGCCAAGATCCGTTGGGGGGACGGGACGGCTACACCTTC
V: TRBV29-1; D: NA; J: TRBJ2-3; size: few; CDR3: CSVDVSADTQYF; DNA: TGCAGCGTTGACGTTAGCGCAGATACGCAGTATTTT
V: TRBV3-1; D: TRBD1; J: TRBJ1-4; size: many; CDR3: CASSLGQGAFNEKLFF; DNA: TGTGCCAGCAGCCTAGGACAGGGGGCGTTTAATGAAAAACTGTTTTTT
V: TRBV20-1; D: TRBD1; J: TRBJ2-7; size: NA; CDR3: CSATSPGQGSSYEQYF; DNA: TGCAGTGCTACTTCACCGGGACAGGGATCCTCCTACGAGCAGTACTTC
V: TRBV6-2/TRBV6-3; D: NA; J: TRBJ1-2; size: many; CDR3: CASRFRNYGYTF; DNA: TGTGCCAGCAGGTTCAGAAACTATGGCTACACCTTC
V: TRBV5-5; D: NA; J: TRBJ2-1; size: few; CDR3: CASSLWTVRLNEQFF; DNA: TGTGCCAGCAGCCTATGGACCGTCCGACTCAATGAGCAGTTCTTC